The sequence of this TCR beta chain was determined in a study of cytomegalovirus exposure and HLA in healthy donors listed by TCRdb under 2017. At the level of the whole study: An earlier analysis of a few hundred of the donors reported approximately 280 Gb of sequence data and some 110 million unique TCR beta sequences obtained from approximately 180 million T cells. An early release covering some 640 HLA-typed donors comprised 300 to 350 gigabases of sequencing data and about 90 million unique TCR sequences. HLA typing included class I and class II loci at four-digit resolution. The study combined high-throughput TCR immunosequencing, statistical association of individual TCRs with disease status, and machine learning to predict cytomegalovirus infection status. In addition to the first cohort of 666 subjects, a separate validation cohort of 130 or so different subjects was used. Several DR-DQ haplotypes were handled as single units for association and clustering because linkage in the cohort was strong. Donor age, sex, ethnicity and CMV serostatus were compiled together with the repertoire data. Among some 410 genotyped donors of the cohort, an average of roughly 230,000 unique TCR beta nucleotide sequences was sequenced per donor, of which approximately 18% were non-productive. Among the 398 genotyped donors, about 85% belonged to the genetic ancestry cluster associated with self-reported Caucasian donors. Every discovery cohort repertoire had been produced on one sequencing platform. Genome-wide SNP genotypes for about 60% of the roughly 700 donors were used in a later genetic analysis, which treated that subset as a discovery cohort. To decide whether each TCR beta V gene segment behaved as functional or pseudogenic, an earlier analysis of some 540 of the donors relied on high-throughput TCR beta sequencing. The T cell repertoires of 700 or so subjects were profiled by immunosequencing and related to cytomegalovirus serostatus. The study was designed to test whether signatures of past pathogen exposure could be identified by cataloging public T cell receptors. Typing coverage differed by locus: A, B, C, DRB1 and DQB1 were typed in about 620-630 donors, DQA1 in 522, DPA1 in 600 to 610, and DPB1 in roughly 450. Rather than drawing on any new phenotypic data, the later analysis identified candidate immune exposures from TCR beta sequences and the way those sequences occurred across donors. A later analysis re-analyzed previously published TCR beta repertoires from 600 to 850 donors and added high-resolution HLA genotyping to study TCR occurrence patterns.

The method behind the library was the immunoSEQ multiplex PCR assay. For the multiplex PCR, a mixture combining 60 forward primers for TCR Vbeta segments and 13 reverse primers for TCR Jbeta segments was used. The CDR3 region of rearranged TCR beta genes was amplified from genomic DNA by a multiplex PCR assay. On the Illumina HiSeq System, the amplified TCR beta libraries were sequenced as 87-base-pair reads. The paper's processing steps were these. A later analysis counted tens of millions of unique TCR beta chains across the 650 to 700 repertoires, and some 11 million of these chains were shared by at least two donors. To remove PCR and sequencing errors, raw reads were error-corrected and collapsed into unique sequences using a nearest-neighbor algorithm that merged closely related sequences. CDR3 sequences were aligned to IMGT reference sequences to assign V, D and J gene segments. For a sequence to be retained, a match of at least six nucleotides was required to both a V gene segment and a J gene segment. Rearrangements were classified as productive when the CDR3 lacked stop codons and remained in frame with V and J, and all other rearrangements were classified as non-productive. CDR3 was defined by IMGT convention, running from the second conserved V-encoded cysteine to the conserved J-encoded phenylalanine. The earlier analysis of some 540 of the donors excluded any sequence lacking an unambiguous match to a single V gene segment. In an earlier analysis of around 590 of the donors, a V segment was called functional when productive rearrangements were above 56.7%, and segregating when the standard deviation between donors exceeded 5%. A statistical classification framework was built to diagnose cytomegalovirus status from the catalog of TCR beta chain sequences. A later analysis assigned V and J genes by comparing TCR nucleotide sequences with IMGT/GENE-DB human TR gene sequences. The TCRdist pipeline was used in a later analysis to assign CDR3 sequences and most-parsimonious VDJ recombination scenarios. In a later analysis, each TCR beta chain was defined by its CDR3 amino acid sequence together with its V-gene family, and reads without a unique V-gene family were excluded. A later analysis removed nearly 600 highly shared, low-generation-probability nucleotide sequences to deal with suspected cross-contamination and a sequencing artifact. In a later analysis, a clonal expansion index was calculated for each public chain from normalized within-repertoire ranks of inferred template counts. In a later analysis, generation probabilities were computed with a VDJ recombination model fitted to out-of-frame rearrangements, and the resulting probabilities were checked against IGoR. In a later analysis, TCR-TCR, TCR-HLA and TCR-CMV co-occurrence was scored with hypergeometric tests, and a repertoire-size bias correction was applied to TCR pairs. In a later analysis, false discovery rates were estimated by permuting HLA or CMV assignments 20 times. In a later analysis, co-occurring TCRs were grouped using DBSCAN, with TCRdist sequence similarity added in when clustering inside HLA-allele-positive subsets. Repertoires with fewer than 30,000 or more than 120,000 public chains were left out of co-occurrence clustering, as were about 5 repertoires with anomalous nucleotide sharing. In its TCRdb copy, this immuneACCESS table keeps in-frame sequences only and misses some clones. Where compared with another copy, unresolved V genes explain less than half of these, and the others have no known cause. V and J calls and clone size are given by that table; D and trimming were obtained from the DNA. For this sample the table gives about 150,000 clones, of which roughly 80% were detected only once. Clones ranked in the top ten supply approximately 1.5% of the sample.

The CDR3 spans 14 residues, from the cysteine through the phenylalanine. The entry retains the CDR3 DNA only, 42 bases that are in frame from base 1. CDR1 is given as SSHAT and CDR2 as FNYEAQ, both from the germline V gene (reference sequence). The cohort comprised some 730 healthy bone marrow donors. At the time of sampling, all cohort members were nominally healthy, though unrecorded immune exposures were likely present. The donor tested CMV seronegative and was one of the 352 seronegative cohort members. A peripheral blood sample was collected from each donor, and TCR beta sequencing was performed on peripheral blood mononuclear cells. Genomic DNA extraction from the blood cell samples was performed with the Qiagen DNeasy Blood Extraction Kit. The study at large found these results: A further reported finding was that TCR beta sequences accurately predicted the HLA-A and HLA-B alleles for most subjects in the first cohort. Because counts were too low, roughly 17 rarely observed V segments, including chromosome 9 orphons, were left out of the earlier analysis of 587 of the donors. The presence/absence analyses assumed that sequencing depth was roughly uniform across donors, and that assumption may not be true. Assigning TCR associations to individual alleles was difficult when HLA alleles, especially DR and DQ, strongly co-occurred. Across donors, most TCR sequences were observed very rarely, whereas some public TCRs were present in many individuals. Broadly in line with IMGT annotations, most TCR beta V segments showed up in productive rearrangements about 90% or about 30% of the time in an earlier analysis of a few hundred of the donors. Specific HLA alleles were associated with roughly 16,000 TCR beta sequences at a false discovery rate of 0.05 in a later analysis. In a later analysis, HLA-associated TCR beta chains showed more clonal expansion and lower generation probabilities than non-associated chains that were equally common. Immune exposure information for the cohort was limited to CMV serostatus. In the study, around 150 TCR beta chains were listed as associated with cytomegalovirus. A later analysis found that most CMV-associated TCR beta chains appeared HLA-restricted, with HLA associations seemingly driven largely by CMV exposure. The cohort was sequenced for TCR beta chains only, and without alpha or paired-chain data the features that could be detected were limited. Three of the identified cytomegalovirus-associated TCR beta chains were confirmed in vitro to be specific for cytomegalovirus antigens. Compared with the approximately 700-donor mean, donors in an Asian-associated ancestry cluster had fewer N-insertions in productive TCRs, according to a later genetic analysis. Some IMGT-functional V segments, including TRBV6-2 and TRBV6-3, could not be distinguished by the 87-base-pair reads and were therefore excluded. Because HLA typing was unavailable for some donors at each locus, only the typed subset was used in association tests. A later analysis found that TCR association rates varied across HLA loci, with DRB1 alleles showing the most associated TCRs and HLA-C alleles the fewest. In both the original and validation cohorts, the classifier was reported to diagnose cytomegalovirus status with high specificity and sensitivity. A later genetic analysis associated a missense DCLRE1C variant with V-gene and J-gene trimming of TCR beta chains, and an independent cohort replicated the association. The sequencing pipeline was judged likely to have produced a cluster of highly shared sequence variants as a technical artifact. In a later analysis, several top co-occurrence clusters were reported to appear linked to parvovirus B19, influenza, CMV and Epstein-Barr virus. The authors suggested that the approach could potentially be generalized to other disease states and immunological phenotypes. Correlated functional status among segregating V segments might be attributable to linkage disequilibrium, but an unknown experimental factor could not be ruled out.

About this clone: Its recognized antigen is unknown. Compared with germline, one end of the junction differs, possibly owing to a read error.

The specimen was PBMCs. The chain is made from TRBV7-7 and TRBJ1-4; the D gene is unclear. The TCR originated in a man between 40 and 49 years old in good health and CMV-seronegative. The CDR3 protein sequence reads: CASSHLGNNEKLFF. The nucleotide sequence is TGTGCTAGCAGCCACCTCGGGAATAATGAAAAACTGTTTTTT.